The 5 T cell receptor beta chains reported below all come from one sample, sequenced in a study of a mutant IDH1 vaccine in newly diagnosed glioma. Assay: immunoSEQ multiplex PCR; the TCRdb copy retains only in-frame clones and omits some. The sample has tens of thousands of clones, about four fifths seen once. Time point defined: baseline, week 1 (first vaccination visit). Noted treatment: pre-vaccination baseline after standard-of-care therapy. The sequences come from PBMCs, collected from a glioma patient treated with radiotherapy, temozolomide or both. The receptors were gathered from a woman aged 45-65 years with glioma.

The V gene is TRBV18, the J gene TRBJ1-6; a weak D match, TRBD1 (5 bases). V dropped 3 bases and J dropped 9 bases, with 9 bases sitting between them. This CDR3 has 13 residues. Per germline, CDR1 KGHSH and CDR2 LQKENI. The CDR3 region has the DNA TGTGCCAGCTCACCGGCGGGGCGTTCACCCCTCCACTTT. Its protein is CASSPAGRSPLHF.

V gene TRBV6-1 combines with J gene TRBJ2-7; D remains ambiguous. Germline V gene lookup returns CDR1 MNHNS and CDR2 SASEGT. The CDR3 is made up of 15 amino acids. With 10 bases removed from V and 2 bases from J, the gap between germline ends came to 21 bases. The CDR3: CATVSLVYPPYEQYF. As DNA, the CDR3 is TGTGCCACCGTCTCCCTGGTCTACCCCCCCTACGAGCAGTACTTC.

Here the CDR3 DNA reads TGCAGCGTTGCGGGGACACTCTCTGGGGCCAACGTCCTGACTTTC. Translation: CSVAGTLSGANVLTF. The chain has TRBV29-1 and TRBJ2-6, with D tentatively TRBD1 (6 bases). The CDR3 totals 15 residues. V lost 4 bases and J 0 bases, leaving 10 bases between the germline ends. Germline CDR1 SQVTM, CDR2 ANQGSEA.

V and J are TRBV19 and TRBJ1-1; D is unresolved. The CDR3 extends over 14 amino acids. In germline, CDR1 is LNHDA, CDR2 SQIVND (reference sequence). V lost 3 bases and J lost 1, with 9 bases in between. In nucleotides, the CDR3 is TGTGCCAGTAGTATTTACGAGGGGAACACTGAAGCTTTCTTT. Translation: CASSIYEGNTEAFF.

This clone has just one count. The rearrangement uses TRBV27 and TRBJ1-5; D is undetermined. CDR3 length equals 16 residues. CDR1 is MNHEY and CDR2 is SMNVEV in the germline V gene (reference sequence). Trimming cost V 4 bases and J 0 bases, with 13 bases left between them. The CDR3 DNA reads as TGTGCCAGCAGTTCCCGCCCCCCTGATAGCAATCAGCCCCAGCATTTT. It is translated as CASSSRPPDSNQPQHF.